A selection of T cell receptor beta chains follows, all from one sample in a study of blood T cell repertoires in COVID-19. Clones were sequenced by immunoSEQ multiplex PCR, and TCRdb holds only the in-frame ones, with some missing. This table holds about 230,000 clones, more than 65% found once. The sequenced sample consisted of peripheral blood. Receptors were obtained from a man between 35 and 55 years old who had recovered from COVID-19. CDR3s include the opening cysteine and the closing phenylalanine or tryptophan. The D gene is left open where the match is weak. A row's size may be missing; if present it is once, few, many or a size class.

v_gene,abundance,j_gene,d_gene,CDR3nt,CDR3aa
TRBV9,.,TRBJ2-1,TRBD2,TGTGCCAGCAGCGTAGCTGGGGGACTAGTTCTCAATGAGCAGTTCTTC,CASSVAGGLVLNEQFF
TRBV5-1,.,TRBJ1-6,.,TGCGCCAGCAGCTTGGCCATGGGACGCCGGGAGAATTCACCCCTCCACTTT,CASSLAMGRRENSPLHF
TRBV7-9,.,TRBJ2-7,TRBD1,TGTGCCAGCAGCCCCCCCACAGACAGGGGGCGCGAGCAGTACTTC,CASSPPTDRGREQYF
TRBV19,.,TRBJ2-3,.,TGTGCCAGTAGTATAAATCACCTTGGGGGGGCTAGCACAGATACGCAGTATTTT,CASSINHLGGASTDTQYF
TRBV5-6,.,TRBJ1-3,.,TGTGCCAGCAGCTTGGCCAGGACTGGAAACACCATATATTTT,CASSLARTGNTIYF
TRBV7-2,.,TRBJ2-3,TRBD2,TGTGCCAGCAGCCCGAGGACTAGCGGGGGCACAGATACGCAGTATTTT,CASSPRTSGGTDTQYF
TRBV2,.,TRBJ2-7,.,TGTGCCGGCTTCGTGCGGTCCACGGGGGAGCAGTACTTC,CAGFVRSTGEQYF
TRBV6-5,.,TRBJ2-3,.,TGTGCCAGCTCTTCCCGGACTAGCACAGATACGCAGTATTTT,CASSSRTSTDTQYF
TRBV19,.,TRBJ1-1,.,TGTGCCAGTAGAACCTCGAGAGGGTTAGGGGGCACTGAAGCTTTCTTT,CASRTSRGLGGTEAFF
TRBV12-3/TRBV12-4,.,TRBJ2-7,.,TGTGCCAGCAGTCCGCGGGCCTCCGTTGGGCAGTACTTC,CASSPRASVGQYF
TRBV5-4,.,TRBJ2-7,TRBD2,TGTGCCAGCAGCTTGGAAGCGGGAGTAGACGAGCAGTACTTC,CASSLEAGVDEQYF
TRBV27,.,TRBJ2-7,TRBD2,TGTGCCAGCAGGGGGACTAGCGGGAACTACGAGCAGTACTTC,CASRGTSGNYEQYF
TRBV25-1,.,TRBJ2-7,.,TGTGCCAGCAGTGTCAGGGCAGGCGAGCAGTACTTC,CASSVRAGEQYF
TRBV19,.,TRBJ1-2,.,TGTGCCAGTAGTGAAGGGCCGGGGAACGGCTACACCTTC,CASSEGPGNGYTF
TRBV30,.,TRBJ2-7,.,TGTGCCTGGAGTCCTTGGGGGCCCTACTTC,CAWSPWGPYF
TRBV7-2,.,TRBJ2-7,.,TGTGCCAGCAGCTTAGTACAGTACGAGCAGTACTTC,CASSLVQYEQYF
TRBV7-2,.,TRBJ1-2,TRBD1,TGTGCCAGCAGCTTAGTCCCTGGACAGGGCCATGGCTACACCTTC,CASSLVPGQGHGYTF
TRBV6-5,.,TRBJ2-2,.,TGTGCCAGCACCCCAGACAGAGAACCCACCGGGGAGCTGTTTTTT,CASTPDREPTGELFF
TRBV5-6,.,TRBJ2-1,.,TGTGCCAGCAGCTGGCAAGCGGGCCTCTCCTACAATGAGCAGTTCTTC,CASSWQAGLSYNEQFF
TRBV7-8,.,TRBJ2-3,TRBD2,TGTGCCAGCAGCTCGCGGTCTAGCGGCCCCACAGATACGCAGTATTTT,CASSSRSSGPTDTQYF
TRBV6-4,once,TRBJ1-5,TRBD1,TGTGCCAGCAGTCGACAGGGGAGATTGAGGAGGCCCCAGCATTTT,CASSRQGRLRRPQHF
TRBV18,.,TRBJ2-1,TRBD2,TGTGCCAGCTCACCTGGACTAGCGGTAGACAATGAGCAGTTCTTC,CASSPGLAVDNEQFF
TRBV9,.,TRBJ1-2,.,TGTGCCAGCAGCGTAAATGTGAAGGGGAAAGACTATGGCTACACCTTC,CASSVNVKGKDYGYTF
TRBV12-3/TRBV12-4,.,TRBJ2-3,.,TGTGCCAGCAGTCGACTCCGCACAGATACGCAGTATTTT,CASSRLRTDTQYF
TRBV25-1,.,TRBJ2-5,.,TGTGCCAGCAGTTCTTCCCAAGAGACCCAGTACTTC,CASSSSQETQYF
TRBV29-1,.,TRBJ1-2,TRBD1,TGCAGCGTTGAGGACAGGGGGGATTATGGCTACACCTTC,CSVEDRGDYGYTF
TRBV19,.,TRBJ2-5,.,TGTGCCAGTAGTGACAGAGTGGAGACCCAGTACTTC,CASSDRVETQYF
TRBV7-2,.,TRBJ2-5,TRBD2,TGTGCCAGCAGCTTGCCGGGACTAGCGCCCCAAGAGACCCAGTACTTC,CASSLPGLAPQETQYF
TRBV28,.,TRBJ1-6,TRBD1,TGTGCCAGCCGGAACAGGGGTAGGGATAATTCACCCCTCCACTTT,CASRNRGRDNSPLHF
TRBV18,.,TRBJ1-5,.,TGTGCCAGCTCACCACCCAACCGGGGTAGCAATCAGCCCCAGCATTTT,CASSPPNRGSNQPQHF
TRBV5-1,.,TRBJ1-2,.,TGCGCCAGCAGCTTGGGGGACACAATAACGGATGGCTACACCTTC,CASSLGDTITDGYTF
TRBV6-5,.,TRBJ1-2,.,TGTGCCAGCAGCTCCTGGGGGGTAAATGGCTACACCTTC,CASSSWGVNGYTF
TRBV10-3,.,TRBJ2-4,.,TGTGCCATCAGTGAGCGGGGGGCGGACAAAAACATTCAGTACTTC,CAISERGADKNIQYF
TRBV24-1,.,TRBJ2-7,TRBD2,TGTGCCACCAGAACACCCCTAGCGGGAGGGCCCTACGAGCAGTACTTC,CATRTPLAGGPYEQYF
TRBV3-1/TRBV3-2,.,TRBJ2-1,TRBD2,TGTGCCAGCAGCCAAGCCCGACTAGCGGGGTTCTACAATGAGCAGTTCTTC,CASSQARLAGFYNEQFF
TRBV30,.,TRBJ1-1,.,TGTGCCTGGAGTGTTCCGCACAGGGATGGAGCTTTCTTT,CAWSVPHRDGAFF
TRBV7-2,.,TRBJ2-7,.,TGTGCCAGCAGCCCCAACTACGAGCAGTACTTC,CASSPNYEQYF